This T cell receptor (beta chain) was captured in a study of PD-1 blockade in mismatch repair-deficient tumors. All patients were mismatch repair deficient, assessed by either PCR or immunohistochemistry. TCR sequencing covered a few patients who responded to pembrolizumab. A note on this clone: What it binds is not known.

Some clones are missing from TCRdb's copy, which holds only in-frame ones; the method was immunoSEQ multiplex PCR. The profile shows 100,000 or so clones, over 65% of them singletons. General study findings and limits: Tumor-resident clones, often absent from pretreatment blood, expanded after pembrolizumab and then contracted.

Trimming took off 7 bases at V and 3 bases at J, with 16 bases between the two ends. Germline assignment: CDR1 LNHDA and CDR2 SQIVND (reference sequence). CDR3 length: 15 residues. Material: peripheral blood, obtained about 33 weeks after starting pembrolizumab. The rearrangement joins TRBV19 to TRBJ1-5, with D tentatively TRBD1 (5 bases). This receptor was taken from an adult with mismatch repair-deficient cancer. This CDR3 is CASKGLRAHNQPQHF. As DNA, the CDR3 is TGTGCCAGTAAGGGGCTTCGGGCCCACAATCAGCCCCAGCATTTT.